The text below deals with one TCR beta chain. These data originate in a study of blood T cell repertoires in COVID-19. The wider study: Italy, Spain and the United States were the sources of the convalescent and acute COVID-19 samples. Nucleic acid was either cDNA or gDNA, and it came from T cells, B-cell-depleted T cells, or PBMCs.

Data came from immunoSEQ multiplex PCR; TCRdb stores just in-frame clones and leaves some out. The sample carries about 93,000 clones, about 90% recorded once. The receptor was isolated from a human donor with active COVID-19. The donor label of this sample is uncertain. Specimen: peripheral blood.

In DNA form, the CDR3 reads TGTGCCAGCAGCCCTCAGCAGGGGGTCAATGAGCAGTTCTTC. Translating gives CASSPQQGVNEQFF. The chain recombines TRBV14 with TRBJ2-1; 7 nucleotides match TRBD1. Germline lookup yields CDR1 SGHDN and CDR2 FVKESK. Unmatched junction bases numbered 6, after V lost 4 bases and J lost 6 bases. The CDR3 consists of 14 residues.